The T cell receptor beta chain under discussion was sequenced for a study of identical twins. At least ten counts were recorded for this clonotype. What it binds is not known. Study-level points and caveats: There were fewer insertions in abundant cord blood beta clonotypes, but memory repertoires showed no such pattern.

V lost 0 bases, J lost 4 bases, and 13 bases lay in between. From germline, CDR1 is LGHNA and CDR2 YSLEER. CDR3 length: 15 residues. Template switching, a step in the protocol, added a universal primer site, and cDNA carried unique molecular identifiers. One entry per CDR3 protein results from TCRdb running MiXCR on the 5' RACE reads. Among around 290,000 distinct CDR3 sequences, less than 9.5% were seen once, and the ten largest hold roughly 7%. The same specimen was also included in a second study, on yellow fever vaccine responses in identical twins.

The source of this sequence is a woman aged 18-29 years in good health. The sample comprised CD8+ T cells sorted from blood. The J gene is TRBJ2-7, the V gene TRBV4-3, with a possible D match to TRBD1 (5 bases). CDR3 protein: CASSQDGQGNYEQYF. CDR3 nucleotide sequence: TGCGCCAGCAGCCAAGATGGGCAGGGTAATTACGAGCAGTACTTC.